The rows below give T cell receptor beta chains drawn from one sample of a study of T cell changes during pregnancy in multiple sclerosis. The method was immunoSEQ multiplex PCR; TCRdb's version includes in-frame clones alone and lacks a portion of them. The sample holds 100,000 to 150,000 clones; 93% are singletons and the top ten take 6.2%. The sequencing here drew on peripheral blood, taken before pregnancy. These receptors were collected from a female donor with multiple sclerosis, enrolled in a pregnancy study. Each CDR3 is given with its conserved first and last residue. A D gene is named only where the DNA matches it firmly. The size field is filled for only some rows; it gives once, few, many or a size class.

TRBJ1-5 TRBV19 . . CASSIGRSRDISANQPQHF TGTGCCAGTAGTATAGGGCGGTCCAGGGACATATCGGCCAATCAGCCCCAGCATTTT
TRBJ2-3 TRBV7-3 . . CASSLGQGGTDTQYF TGTGCCAGCAGCTTGGGTCAAGGGGGCACAGATACGCAGTATTTT
TRBJ1-2 TRBV6-1 . . CASNPWESRTF TGTGCCAGCAACCCTTGGGAGTCCCGCACCTTC
TRBJ2-1 TRBV5-6 . . CASSLGSEQFF TGTGCCAGCAGCTTGGGCAGTGAGCAGTTCTTC
TRBJ2-3 TRBV7-6 . . CASSLAARADTDTQYF TGTGCCAGCAGCTTAGCGGCCAGGGCAGACACAGATACGCAGTATTTT
TRBJ1-5 TRBV18 . TRBD1 CASSPERQGYQPQHF TGTGCCAGCTCCCCGGAACGACAGGGATATCAGCCCCAGCATTTT
TRBJ1-2 TRBV5-6 . . CASSLSREANYGYTF TGTGCCAGCAGCTTGTCACGGGAAGCTAACTATGGCTACACCTTC
TRBJ1-2 TRBV7-2 . . CASSLVPRRTGGGYTF TGTGCCAGCAGCTTAGTTCCCCGAAGAACGGGGGGCGGCTACACCTTC
TRBJ1-1 TRBV21-1 . . CASSNRVHGAFF TGTGCCAGCAGCAACCGGGTCCATGGAGCTTTCTTT
TRBJ2-1 TRBV28 . . CASSWGTPYNEQFF TGTGCCAGCAGCTGGGGCACCCCCTACAATGAGCAGTTCTTC
TRBJ2-6 TRBV18 . . CASSPLMEGQSGANVLTF TGTGCCAGCTCACCCCTTATGGAGGGACAGTCTGGGGCCAACGTCCTGACTTTC
TRBJ2-6 TRBV4-1 . TRBD1 CASSPVGTGRFSGANVLTF TGCGCCAGCAGCCCCGTTGGGACAGGACGTTTCTCTGGGGCCAACGTCCTGACTTTC
TRBJ2-1 TRBV6-5 . . CASSGRVSSYNEQFF TGTGCCAGCAGTGGCCGGGTGAGCTCCTACAATGAGCAGTTCTTC
TRBJ1-5 TRBV6-1 . . CASSDREEPQHF TGTGCCAGCAGTGACAGGGAAGAGCCCCAGCATTTT
TRBJ2-1 TRBV2 . . CASKLSLAGTAVWSYNEQFF TGTGCCAGCAAACTATCCCTGGCGGGGACGGCCGTCTGGAGCTACAATGAGCAGTTCTTC
TRBJ2-1 TRBV14 . TRBD2 CASSSRGGVAGEQQFF TGTGCCAGCAGCTCCCGGGGGGGGGTAGCGGGAGAACAGCAGTTCTTC
TRBJ2-2 TRBV7-2 . TRBD2 CASSSTSGLAGVTGELFF TGTGCCAGCAGCTCAACATCGGGACTAGCGGGAGTTACCGGGGAGCTGTTTTTT
TRBJ2-7 TRBV28 . TRBD2 CASSLLAGGYEQYF TGTGCCAGCAGCCTCCTAGCGGGAGGCTACGAGCAGTACTTC
TRBJ2-2 TRBV18 . TRBD2 CASSSGIAGTGELFF TGTGCCAGCTCGTCTGGGATAGCGGGAACTGGGGAGCTGTTTTTT
TRBJ2-5 TRBV9 . . CASSVAALPQETQYF TGTGCCAGCAGCGTAGCCGCCCTACCCCAAGAGACCCAGTACTTC
TRBJ1-2 TRBV28 . TRBD1 CASSFTGAYGYTF TGTGCCAGCAGTTTCACAGGGGCCTATGGCTACACCTTC
TRBJ1-1 TRBV28 . . CASNSQPPMNTEAFF TGTGCCAGCAACTCCCAACCTCCGATGAACACTGAAGCTTTCTTT
TRBJ2-3 TRBV7-3 once TRBD2 CASSLGTSSDTQYF TGTGCCAGCAGCTTAGGGACTAGCAGTGATACGCAGTATTTT
TRBJ2-1 TRBV9 . TRBD2 CASSETSGRGHEQFF TGTGCCAGCAGCGAGACTAGCGGGAGGGGCCATGAGCAGTTCTTC
TRBJ2-2 TRBV4-1 . . CASSPEGVGELFF TGCGCCAGCAGCCCCGAGGGGGTCGGGGAGCTGTTTTTT
TRBJ2-5 TRBV2 . TRBD1 CASSVTQGVGETQYF TGTGCCAGCAGTGTAACACAGGGGGTAGGAGAGACCCAGTACTTC
TRBJ1-6 TRBV9 few TRBD1 CASSTPDRANSPLHF TGTGCCAGCAGTACCCCGGACAGGGCTAATTCACCCCTCCACTTT
TRBJ2-2 TRBV9 . . CASSPQGSRELFF TGTGCCAGCAGCCCCCAGGGTTCCCGGGAGCTGTTTTTT
TRBJ2-2 TRBV29-1 . TRBD2 CSVVLAGSNTGELFF TGCAGCGTTGTGCTAGCGGGATCGAACACCGGGGAGCTGTTTTTT
TRBJ2-2 TRBV5-1 . TRBD1 CASSSRTGASNTGELFF TGCGCCAGCAGCTCAAGGACAGGGGCATCGAACACCGGGGAGCTGTTTTTT
TRBJ1-6 TRBV30 . TRBD1 CAWGDRADSPLHF TGTGCCTGGGGGGACAGGGCGGATTCACCCCTCCACTTT
TRBJ2-1 TRBV2 . TRBD2 CASSEGLAGSFRKQFF TGTGCCAGCAGTGAGGGACTAGCGGGGTCATTCCGAAAACAGTTCTTC
TRBJ2-7 TRBV19 once . CASSTGTVYEQYF TGTGCCAGTAGTACGGGGACTGTCTACGAGCAGTACTTC
TRBJ2-7 TRBV13 . . CASSFRQGGEQYF TGTGCCAGCAGCTTTCGCCAGGGTGGGGAGCAGTACTTC
TRBJ2-1 TRBV28 . TRBD1 CASSSAGAGGRHEQFF TGTGCCAGCAGCTCAGCAGGGGCAGGGGGCAGGCATGAGCAGTTCTTC
TRBJ2-7 TRBV18 . . CASSPATGSYEQYF TGTGCCAGCTCACCAGCGACAGGCTCCTACGAGCAGTACTTC
TRBJ1-4 TRBV19 . . CASSMGPLKSTNEKLFF TGTGCCAGTAGTATGGGGCCCCTCAAGTCAACTAATGAAAAACTGTTTTTT
TRBJ1-4 TRBV29-1 . TRBD1 CSVRDRGPSGGKLFF TGCAGCGTCCGGGACAGGGGCCCTTCAGGTGGAAAACTGTTTTTT
TRBJ2-5 TRBV2 once TRBD1 CASRITVTGYQETQYF TGTGCCAGCAGAATTACCGTGACAGGGTACCAAGAGACCCAGTACTTC
TRBJ2-7 TRBV30 . . CAWKDRSYEQYF TGTGCCTGGAAGGACAGATCCTACGAGCAGTACTTC
TRBJ1-2 TRBV29-1 . . CSVETRVGSGAGDYGYTF TGCAGCGTTGAAACTCGGGTTGGTTCAGGGGCCGGCGACTATGGCTACACCTTC
TRBJ2-2 TRBV19 . . CASSSPGRDTGELFF TGTGCCAGTAGCTCCCCCGGCAGGGACACCGGGGAGCTGTTTTTT
TRBJ2-4 TRBV7-9 . . CASSLARGPRLAKNIQYF TGTGCCAGCAGCTTAGCCAGGGGACCTCGGCTAGCCAAAAACATTCAGTACTTC
TRBJ2-3 TRBV5-1 . TRBD1 CASSLTPTGADTQYF TGCGCCAGCAGCTTGACTCCGACAGGGGCAGATACGCAGTATTTT
TRBJ2-7 TRBV10-3 . TRBD2 CAISKTSGKYEQYF TGTGCCATCAGTAAAACTAGCGGGAAGTACGAGCAGTACTTC
TRBJ1-1 TRBV25-1 . . CASSEWGQNTEAFF TGTGCCAGCAGTGAATGGGGGCAGAACACTGAAGCTTTCTTT
TRBJ1-2 TRBV9 . . CASSVGGSSYGYTF TGTGCCAGCAGCGTAGGAGGCAGCTCCTATGGCTACACCTTC
TRBJ2-1 TRBV18 . TRBD1 CASSSRGPRSSYNEQFF TGTGCCAGCTCGTCGAGGGGGCCGAGGAGCTCCTACAATGAGCAGTTCTTC
TRBJ2-4 TRBV19 once TRBD2 CASTPSAGGPRSVKNIQYF TGTGCCAGTACCCCCTCAGCGGGAGGCCCCAGGTCGGTCAAAAACATTCAGTACTTC
TRBJ2-5 TRBV5-1 . TRBD1 CASSLGQGQTQYF TGCGCCAGCAGCTTGGGACAGGGACAGACCCAGTACTTC
TRBJ2-7 TRBV5-1 . TRBD1 CASSLSGQGAGEQYF TGCGCCAGCAGCTTGTCTGGACAGGGGGCCGGGGAGCAGTACTTC